These T cell receptor beta chains were read from a single sample in a study of human T cells and chemical hapten exposure. TCRdb ran MiXCR on the RACE reads and lists one entry per CDR3 protein. The sample holds tens of thousands of distinct CDR3 sequences, about 9.3% seen once. The sequencing here drew on whole blood, taken in connection with sensitization to the hapten diphenylcyclopropenone (DPC). All receptors derive from a woman between 35 and 50 years old with alopecia areata. Some clones in this sample may be carry-over from other donors' samples. The CDR3 runs from the conserved cysteine through the conserved F or W. Each record gives: D gene, V gene, CDR3 length, J gene, clone size, CDR3 DNA, CDR3 protein. D genes are given only for firm matches. Only part of the rows carry a size: once, few, many, or a class if the clone is expanded.

-	TRBV28	12	TRBJ2-3	few	TGTGCCAGCAGTCGCGGGCCAGATACGCAGTATTTT	CASSRGPDTQYF
-	TRBV5-5	14	TRBJ2-7	-	TGTGCCAGCAGCTCTTCCGTTACCGCGAGCGAGCAGTACTTC	CASSSSVTASEQYF
-	TRBV7-3	13	TRBJ1-1	many	TGTGCCAGCACCCAAACGCAAAACACTGAAGCTTTCTTT	CASTQTQNTEAFF
-	TRBV7-2	17	TRBJ2-1	many	TGTGCCAGCAGCTTAGCATTTAGTAGGAGCTCCTACAATGAGCAGTTCTTC	CASSLAFSRSSYNEQFF
TRBD2	TRBV4-1	16	TRBJ2-7	-	TGCGCCAGCAGCCAGCCCCGTGGGAGGGGCTCCTACGAGCAGTACTTC	CASSQPRGRGSYEQYF
-	TRBV6-2/TRBV6-3	12	TRBJ1-1	many	TGTGCCAGCAGTACATACACCGCGGGGGCTTTCTTT	CASSTYTAGAFF
TRBD1	TRBV24-1	14	TRBJ2-2	many	TGTGCCACCAGTGGCGGACAGGGGACCGGGGAGCTGTTTTTT	CATSGGQGTGELFF
TRBD2	TRBV9	16	TRBJ2-1	-	TGTGCCAGCAGCGTAGCGAGCGGGGGGGCCATTAATGAGCAGTTCTTC	CASSVASGGAINEQFF
-	TRBV29-1	13	TRBJ2-3	-	TGCAGCGTTGAGCGCAGGGTAGAAGATACGCAGTATTTT	CSVERRVEDTQYF
-	TRBV20-1	13	TRBJ2-3	many	TGCAGTGCTAAAAGAAGCGACACAGATACGCAGTATTTT	CSAKRSDTDTQYF
TRBD1	TRBV4-1	15	TRBJ2-1	few	TGCGCCAGCAGCCAACCGGGACAGGGGGGCAGTGAGCAGTTCTTC	CASSQPGQGGSEQFF
TRBD1	TRBV7-9	12	TRBJ1-2	few	TGTGCCAGCAGTTCCGGGACAGTTGGCTACACCTTC	CASSSGTVGYTF
TRBD2	TRBV6-2/TRBV6-3	15	TRBJ2-1	few	TGTGCCAGCAGTAGGGGGGTAGCGGGGCGCAATGAGCAGTTCTTC	CASSRGVAGRNEQFF
TRBD2	TRBV4-1	15	TRBJ2-3	few	TGCGCCAGCAGCAAAGGGTGGGGGGGAAGAGATACGCAGTATTTT	CASSKGWGGRDTQYF
-	TRBV11-2	14	TRBJ2-1	-	TGTGCCAGCAGCACAACAGGTTTGGTGGTTTCACAGTTCTTC	CASSTTGLVVSQFF
TRBD2	TRBV28	15	TRBJ2-1	-	TGTGCCAGCAGGCGGACTAGCTGGTCTTCAGGCGAGCAGTTCTTC	CASRRTSWSSGEQFF
-	TRBV7-2	14	TRBJ2-6	few	TGTGCCAGCAGCTCTATCTCTGGGGCCAACGTCCTGACTTTC	CASSSISGANVLTF
TRBD2	TRBV30	13	TRBJ2-3	many	TGTGCCTGGGGACTAGCGGGGGCAGATACGCAGTATTTT	CAWGLAGADTQYF
-	TRBV20-1	13	TRBJ1-6	many	TGCAGTGCTAGAGTGGGTTTCAATTCACCCCTCCACTTT	CSARVGFNSPLHF
TRBD2	TRBV18	14	TRBJ2-5	many	TGTGCCAGCTCTCCTACTAGCGCTCGAGAGACCCAGTACTTC	CASSPTSARETQYF
-	TRBV5-1	13	TRBJ2-5	many	TGCGCCAGCACCTTAAATAGCAGGGAGACCCAGTACTTC	CASTLNSRETQYF
-	TRBV11-1	12	TRBJ2-2	many	TGTGCCAGCAGCTTAGGCACCGGGGAGCTGTTTTTT	CASSLGTGELFF
-	TRBV11-2	13	TRBJ2-1	-	TGTGCCAGCAGCTTAGTACTGGCAAATGAGCAGTTCTTC	CASSLVLANEQFF
TRBD1	TRBV7-8	15	TRBJ2-3	-	TGTGCCAGCAACAGACGGGACAGGGTTGCAGATACGCAGTATTTT	CASNRRDRVADTQYF
TRBD1	TRBV7-2	14	TRBJ2-1	many	TGTGCCAGCAGCTACTCGGGACAGCACTATGAGCAGTTCTTC	CASSYSGQHYEQFF
-	TRBV7-2	15	TRBJ2-2	-	TGTGCCAGCAGCCCCGCACAGGCCATAACCGGGGAGCTGTTTTTT	CASSPAQAITGELFF
TRBD2	TRBV9	13	TRBJ2-3	few	TGTGCCAGCCAACGGGGGGGCACAGATACGCAGTATTTT	CASQRGGTDTQYF
-	TRBV20-1	14	TRBJ2-3	many	TGCAGTGCGTCAGGGGGGGGCCGAGTAGATACGCAGTATTTT	CSASGGGRVDTQYF
TRBD1	TRBV19	15	TRBJ2-2	many	TGTGCCAGTAGTATAACTGGGACAGACACCGGGGAGCTGTTTTTT	CASSITGTDTGELFF
TRBD1	TRBV30	14	TRBJ2-7	few	TGTGCCTGGAGACGGACAGGCGGCAGGTACGAGCAGTACTTC	CAWRRTGGRYEQYF
-	TRBV2	14	TRBJ1-2	-	TGTGCCAGCAGTGAGGAAGGGAGAGGATATGGCTACACCTTC	CASSEEGRGYGYTF
-	TRBV7-9	12	TRBJ2-7	-	TGTGCCAGCAGCTTAGGGGTTGCCGAGCAGTACTTC	CASSLGVAEQYF
-	TRBV29-1	11	TRBJ2-2	many	TGCAGCGTTGAACGGGTCGGGGAGCTGTTTTTT	CSVERVGELFF
-	TRBV6-5	12	TRBJ2-2	many	TGTGCCAGCAGTTACGGGGAAAGGGAGCTGTTTTTT	CASSYGERELFF
-	TRBV2	15	TRBJ2-3	few	TGTGCCACCTACCTCGCAGGCCCCCAAACAGATACGCAGTATTTT	CATYLAGPQTDTQYF
-	TRBV7-9	13	TRBJ2-4	many	TGTGCCAGCAGCTTAGGACTAGGGGACATTCAGTACTTC	CASSLGLGDIQYF
-	TRBV19	14	TRBJ1-2	many	TGTGCCAGTACCCTGACAAACTTTAACTATGGCTACACCTTC	CASTLTNFNYGYTF
-	TRBV20-1	14	TRBJ2-1	-	TGCAGTGCTAGAGGCCAGGGAGCCTACAATGAGCAGTTCTTC	CSARGQGAYNEQFF
-	TRBV21-1	18	TRBJ2-2	many	TGTGCCAGCAGCAAAGAGGGGACTAGCGGGGGGTCGCCCGGGGAGCTGTTTTTT	CASSKEGTSGGSPGELFF
TRBD1	TRBV7-8	17	TRBJ2-2	-	TGTGCCAGCAGCCTTTCCGACAGGGGGTTGAACACCGGGGAGCTGTTTTTT	CASSLSDRGLNTGELFF
-	TRBV11-2	13	TRBJ1-2	many	TGTGCCAGCAGCTTAACTGCCCCCTATGGCTACACCTTC	CASSLTAPYGYTF
-	TRBV16	14	TRBJ1-1	many	TGTGCCAGCCACCAGGGACAACCTAACACTGAAGCTTTCTTT	CASHQGQPNTEAFF
TRBD2	TRBV7-2	14	TRBJ2-5	few	TGTGCCAGCAGCCAAGCCCTAGCGGGGAAGACCCAGTACTTC	CASSQALAGKTQYF
-	TRBV6-2/TRBV6-3	13	TRBJ1-2	many	TGTGCCACCCTCCCGGCGGCTAACTATGGCTACACCTTC	CATLPAANYGYTF
TRBD2	TRBV4-3	17	TRBJ2-7	-	TGCGCCAGCAGCCAAGATCCCGGGACTAGCGGAACCTACGAGCAGTACTTC	CASSQDPGTSGTYEQYF
TRBD2	TRBV9	17	TRBJ2-3	few	TGTGCCAGCAGCCCTCTGAAGACTAGCGGGGGTTCAGATACGCAGTATTTT	CASSPLKTSGGSDTQYF
TRBD1	TRBV12-3/TRBV12-4	15	TRBJ2-5	many	TGTGCCAGCAGTCGAGGACAGGGGGTTGAAGAGACCCAGTACTTC	CASSRGQGVEETQYF
-	TRBV5-4	15	TRBJ2-2	many	TGTGCCAGCAGCTTAATACATTCGAACACCGGGGAGCTGTTTTTT	CASSLIHSNTGELFF
-	TRBV24-1	12	TRBJ2-1	many	TGTGCCACCAGTGAGAGAAACAATGAGCAGTTCTTC	CATSERNNEQFF
-	TRBV30	15	TRBJ1-2	-	TGTGCCTGGAGGGAATCCGGACAACCTACCTATGGCTACACCTTC	CAWRESGQPTYGYTF
TRBD2	TRBV4-2	17	TRBJ2-1	many	TGTGCCAGCAGCCAAGAAGCGTCTAGCGGGGGCTACAATGAGCAGTTCTTC	CASSQEASSGGYNEQFF
-	TRBV4-1	15	TRBJ2-7	many	TGCGCCAGCAGCCAAGCGGCCACCCGCTCCTACGAGCAGTACTTC	CASSQAATRSYEQYF
TRBD2	TRBV7-2	15	TRBJ2-1	many	TGTGCCAGCAGCCCAACTAGCGGGGCGGTCGATGAGCAGTTCTTC	CASSPTSGAVDEQFF
-	TRBV30	13	TRBJ2-3	-	TGTGCCTGGAGCGCCGCAGGGGCAGATACGCAGTATTTT	CAWSAAGADTQYF
-	TRBV6-5	13	TRBJ2-7	many	TGTGCCAGCAGCCGAGGACTTTCCTACGAGCAGTACTTC	CASSRGLSYEQYF